Following are 6 T cell receptor beta chains from one sample sequenced in a study of blood T cell repertoires in COVID-19. Profiling relied on immunoSEQ multiplex PCR, and the TCRdb table lists in-frame clones only, not all of them. The top ten hold approximately 1.3% of the sample, which has around 250,000 clones, around 90% seen once. The sample taken for sequencing was PBMCs or T cells enriched from blood (not recorded which). Every receptor here comes from a human donor in a cohort exposed to, infected with or recovered from COVID-19 (not recorded which). The donor label of this sample is uncertain.

This rearrangement joins TRBV27 to TRBJ1-1; TRBD1 is a possible D gene (5 bases). CDR1 is MNHEY and CDR2 is SMNVEV in the germline V gene (reference sequence). The CDR3 sequence is 17 residues long. V lost 4 bases and J 0 bases, leaving 18 bases between the germline ends. The CDR3 DNA reads TGTGCCAGCAGTTCCCCTTCCACAAGGGGAATGAACACTGAAGCTTTCTTT. This sequence encodes CASSSPSTRGMNTEAFF.

This chain connects TRBV2 to TRBJ2-1; 7 bases fit TRBD2. This CDR3 spans 18 amino acids. Trimming at V came to 0 bases and at J to 0 bases, leaving 8 bases not matched to a gene. The germline CDR1 and CDR2 sequences are SNHLY and FYNNEI. The CDR3 nucleotides read TGTGCCAGCAGTGAAGCACGGGGAGCGGGGAACTCCTACAATGAGCAGTTCTTC. Its protein is CASSEARGAGNSYNEQFF.

The chain has TRBV7-9 and TRBJ2-7; 7 nucleotides agree with TRBD1. The CDR3 has 15 residues. Germline V lookup: CDR1 SEHNR, CDR2 FQNEAQ (reference sequence). Trimming cost V 4 bases and J 0 bases; bases outside gene matches: 6. In DNA, the CDR3 is TGTGCCAGCAGCTCCCGAACAGGGGCCTCCTACGAGCAGTACTTC. Translation gives CASSSRTGASYEQYF.

The chain combines TRBV18 with TRBJ2-5; D is ambiguous. The CDR3 contains 13 residues. Deletions cut 2 bases from V and 5 bases from J, with 9 bases between. Germline assignment: CDR1 KGHSH and CDR2 LQKENI. The CDR3 sequence: CASSPGAAETQYF. DNA for the CDR3: TGTGCCAGCTCACCAGGAGCTGCGGAGACCCAGTACTTC.

The rearrangement uses TRBV2 and TRBJ1-4; no clear D gene. The CDR3 is 11 amino acids. Germline V gene sequence: CDR1 SNHLY, CDR2 FYNNEI. Trimming pared 4 bases from V and 14 bases from J, leaving 11 bases between. CDR3 bases: TGTGCCAGCAGTGCGCCTCTCGGGCTGTTTTTT. It specifies CASSAPLGLFF.

V is TRBV6-5 and J is TRBJ2-7, with D maybe TRBD1 (6 bases). CDR1 is MNHEY, CDR2 SVGAGI, per germline. This CDR3 has 13 amino acids. Trimming took 6 bases from V and 3 from J, leaving 12 bases between them. In DNA, the CDR3 is TGTGCCAGCAGGGGCCGGGACAACTACGAGCAGTACTTC. Its protein product is CASRGRDNYEQYF.